This record covers a single T cell receptor (beta chain). Antigen specificity is unknown. Produced via immunoSEQ multiplex PCR; TCRdb's table is partial and in-frame only. The data hold fewer than 90,000 clones, with more than 85% observed a single time. CDR1 is SGDLS, CDR2 YYNGEE, per germline. Trimming removed 1 base at V and 4 bases at J, with 8 bases between. The CDR3 runs to 14 residues. This record belongs to a study of PD-1 blockade in classical Hodgkin lymphoma. Whole-study results and caveats: Patients with a complete response exhibited baseline diversity comparable to newly diagnosed patients.

There was relapse after autologous stem cell transplantation in every patient, and there was variation in brentuximab vedotin exposure. This specimen consisted of peripheral blood mononuclear cells (PBMCs), obtained at baseline. The V gene is TRBV9, the J gene TRBJ1-4; no clear D gene. This TCR derives from a human donor with classical Hodgkin lymphoma. In nucleotides, the CDR3 is TGTGCCAGCAGCGTAAGAGGGATTAATGAAAAACTGTTTTTT. It is translated as CASSVRGINEKLFF. The full variable domain, in which reference TRBV9 and TRBJ1-4 provide the parts outside the CDR3, is DSGVTQTPKHLITATGQRVTLRCSPRSGDLSVYWYQQSLDQGLQFLIQYYNGEERAKGNILERFSAQQFPDLHSELNLSSLELGDSALYFCASSVRGINEKLFFGSGTQLSVL.